This T cell receptor (beta chain) was identified in a study of technical replicates of blood from a few donors. TCRdb's table, derived via immunoSEQ multiplex PCR, lists solely in-frame clones and lacks some. Found here are 100,000 or so clones, nearly 96% of them singletons; the top ten hold approximately 0.2%. The CDR3 sequence is 16 residues long. Looked up from germline, CDR1 is MNHEY and CDR2 is SMNVEV (reference sequence). Trimming took 2 bases from V and 7 from J, leaving 17 bases between them. The sample was T cells isolated from PBMCs. The chain links TRBV27 to TRBJ2-2; D is possibly TRBD1 (6 bases). The TCR originated in a human donor in good health. Here the CDR3 DNA reads TGTGCCAGCAGTTTAGTTACTAGAGGGGGATACGGGGAGCTGTTTTTT. Its protein is CASSLVTRGGYGELFF.